This T cell receptor (beta chain) came from a study of blood T cell repertoires in COVID-19. Across the study: The United States, Italy and Spain provided the acute and convalescent COVID-19 samples. PBMCs, B-cell-depleted T cells, or T cells provided the cDNA or gDNA that made up the material.

Authors' processing steps: Scientists estimated how many nucleated cells there were by amplifying reference gene primers. Profiling relied on immunoSEQ multiplex PCR, and the TCRdb table lists in-frame clones only, not all of them. Clone size and V and J calls were adopted from that table, with D and trimming inferred from the DNA. The data contain roughly 97,000 clones, around 80% of them singletons. The V segment lost 4 bases and the J segment 4 bases; nucleotides outside the gene matches: 7. The CDR3 is 16 residues long. From germline, CDR1 is MDHEN and CDR2 SYDVKM. The chain is built from TRBV28 and TRBJ1-4; TRBD1 aligns across 9 bases. The sample taken for sequencing was peripheral blood. The source is a man between 65 and 85 years old with acute or convalescent COVID-19. DNA for the CDR3: TGTGCCAGCAGTTCGTGGACAGGGGAGGATAATGAAAAACTGTTTTTT. Amino acid sequence: CASSSWTGEDNEKLFF.